A single sample is the source of the 15 T cell receptor beta chains below, sequenced in a study of CD4 T cells in relation to SARS-CoV-2 and coronaviruses. Profiling relied on immunoSEQ multiplex PCR, and the TCRdb table lists in-frame clones only, not all of them. The table lists tens of thousands of clones, under 90% of them singletons. Their antigen targets remain unknown. The sequenced sample consisted of naive CD4+ T cells from PBMCs, cultured in vitro. Stated subset: naive CD4+ T cells isolated by negative enrichment. Every receptor here comes from an adult with COVID-19.

The chain links TRBV15 to TRBJ2-1, with 8 bases aligning to TRBD2. V dropped 5 bases and J dropped 3; count of bases not matched to a gene: 12. Germline lookup yields CDR1 LNHNV and CDR2 YYDKDF (reference sequence). The CDR3 contains 17 residues. The CDR3 here is CATSPGGRGARYNEQFF. The CDR3 DNA is TGTGCCACCAGCCCTGGAGGGCGGGGGGCCCGCTACAATGAGCAGTTCTTC.

V and J are TRBV28 and TRBJ2-3; TRBD2 agrees at 13 bases. The germline gives CDR1 MDHEN, CDR2 SYDVKM. V trimming: 6 bases; J trimming: 3 bases; junction bases outside the gene matches: 9. This CDR3 is 17 amino acids long. CDR3 coding DNA: TGTGCCAGCAGCAGCCGGACTAGCGGGAGAGTTACAGATACGCAGTATTTT. Amino acids: CASSSRTSGRVTDTQYF. Supplemented by reference TRBV28 and TRBJ2-3, the full variable domain reads DVKVTQSSRYLVKRTGEKVFLECVQDMDHENMFWYRQDPGLGLRLIYFSYDVKMKEKGDIPEGYSVSREKKERFSLILESASTNQTSMYLCASSSRTSGRVTDTQYFGPGTRLTVL.

The V and J genes are TRBV11-2 and TRBJ2-1; the match to TRBD2 covers 10 bases. The length of the CDR3 is 15 residues. Germline CDR1 SGHAT, CDR2 FQNNGV. With 5 bases clipped from V and 6 bases from J, the junction kept 7 bases outside the gene matches. CDR3 sequence (DNA): TGTGCCAGCAGCGCCACTCTAGCGGGAGTCAATGAGCAGTTCTTC. Protein sequence: CASSATLAGVNEQFF.

Only one count was recorded for this clone. The rearrangement uses TRBV5-4 and TRBJ1-2, with TRBD1 identical over 9 bases. The V segment lost 1 base and the J segment 4 bases; nucleotides outside the gene matches: 5. The CDR3 is 15 amino acids. Germline assignment: CDR1 SGHNT and CDR2 YYREEE (reference sequence). CDR3 residues: CASSLPGQGSYGYTF. The DNA for the CDR3 is TGTGCCAGCAGCTTGCCGGGACAGGGAAGCTATGGCTACACCTTC.

V and J are TRBV12-2 and TRBJ2-5; the table gives TRBD1 as D, unverified against the DNA. TRBV12-2 is recorded as a pseudogene. The CDR3 has 14 residues. In nucleotides, the CDR3 is TGTGCAAGTCGCTTCAGAGACAAACAAGAGACCCAGTACTTC. Translating gives CASRFRDKQETQYF.

This clone was seen a single time. The rearrangement uses TRBV4-2 and TRBJ2-1; 11 nucleotides match TRBD2. Germline V CDR1 and CDR2: LGHNA, YNFKEQ. V lost 1 base to trimming and J lost 8 bases; unmatched junction nucleotides: 1. This CDR3 is built from 14 residues. The CDR3 bases are TGTGCCAGCAGCCAAGGACTAGCGGGGTATGAGCAGTTCTTC. Protein sequence: CASSQGLAGYEQFF.

The chain employs TRBV7-3 and TRBJ2-5, with 11 bases identical to TRBD2. CDR3 length: 15 amino acids. V dropped 5 bases and J dropped 3; count of bases not matched to a gene: 5. Per the germline V gene, CDR1 is SGHTA and CDR2 is FQGTGA. The CDR3 DNA is TGTGCCAGCAGCACCACGGGACTAGCGGAAGAGACCCAGTACTTC. Translation gives CASSTTGLAEETQYF. The full variable domain, rest sourced from reference TRBV7-3 and TRBJ2-5, is GAGVSQTPSNKVTEKGKYVELRCDPISGHTALYWYRQSLGQGPEFLIYFQGTGAADDSGLPNDRFFAVRPEGSVSTLKIQRTERGDSAVYLCASSTTGLAEETQYFGPGTRLLVL.

The chain carries TRBV6-5 and TRBJ1-6; 8 nucleotides agree with TRBD1. This CDR3 is built from 14 residues. V trimming: 2 bases; J trimming: 9 bases; junction bases outside the gene matches: 3. The germline V gene has CDR1 MNHEY and CDR2 SVGAGI. CDR3 sequence reads: CASSYDRGSSPLHF. The DNA for the CDR3 is TGTGCCAGCAGTTACGACAGGGGTAGTTCACCCCTCCACTTT.

J is TRBJ1-1 and V is TRBV5-5; 9 positions match TRBD1. The CDR3 loop spans 19 amino acids. The germline V gene encodes CDR1 SGHKS and CDR2 YYEKEE (reference sequence). V shed 2 bases, J shed 0 bases, and the junction held 14 bases outside the gene matches. CDR3 sequence reads: CASSLIPGTGSYLNTEAFF. CDR3 coding DNA: TGTGCCAGCAGCTTAATCCCGGGGACAGGGAGCTATTTGAACACTGAAGCTTTCTTT.

CDR3: CASSSDSREETQYF. CDR3 coding DNA: TGTGCCAGCAGCTCCGACTCCAGGGAGGAGACCCAGTACTTC. The gene calls are TRBV5-6 and TRBJ2-5; the D call may be TRBD1 or TRBD2 (5 bases each). The germline CDR1 and CDR2 sequences are SGHDT and YYEEEE. Trimming took off 3 bases at V and 5 bases at J, with 14 bases between the two ends. This CDR3 region has 14 residues.

The chain combines TRBV2 with TRBJ2-1; D gene unclear. This CDR3 has 12 amino acids. The germline CDR1 and CDR2 sequences are SNHLY and FYNNEI. Trimming pared 1 base from V and 8 bases from J, leaving 6 bases between. The CDR3 is CASSEEADEQFF. CDR3 DNA sequence: TGTGCCAGCAGTGAAGAAGCCGATGAGCAGTTCTTC.

The V and J genes are TRBV7-9 and TRBJ2-1; 7 bases match TRBD2. J gave up 5 bases and V 5 bases, and 12 bases lay outside the gene matches. The CDR3 contains 16 residues. The germline gives CDR1 SEHNR, CDR2 FQNEAQ (reference sequence). In DNA form, the CDR3 reads TGTGCCAGCAGCAAAGCACTAGCGCAAAAAAACAATGAGCAGTTCTTC. It encodes CASSKALAQKNNEQFF.

The genes are TRBV12-5 and TRBJ2-3; unclear D gene. Germline V gives CDR1 LGHNT, CDR2 FRNRAP. The CDR3 has 12 residues. V shed 6 bases and J shed 8 bases, with 12 bases lying between them. The CDR3 nucleotides read TGTGCTAGTGGACCCTCCGATTTTACGCAGTATTTT. Encoded protein: CASGPSDFTQYF.

The chain has TRBV2 and TRBJ2-3; 10 positions agree with TRBD2. The CDR3 spans 16 residues. The germline CDR1 and CDR2 sequences are SNHLY and FYNNEI. Unmatched junction bases numbered 10, after V lost 6 bases and J lost 4 bases. The CDR3 DNA follows: TGTGCCAGCAGCCACCAGCGGGAGGGAGGTTCAGATACGCAGTATTTT. Translated: CASSHQREGGSDTQYF.

This chain uses TRBV28 with TRBJ2-6, with 8 bases that match TRBD1. Per the germline V gene, CDR1 is MDHEN and CDR2 is SYDVKM. The CDR3 covers 19 residues. Trimming cost V 5 bases and J 0 bases; bases outside gene matches: 12. In nucleotides, the CDR3 is TGTGCCAGCAGTCGCCCTCTCGGACAGGGAGACTCTGGGGCCAACGTCCTGACTTTC. The encoded protein is CASSRPLGQGDSGANVLTF.